These T cell receptor beta chains were read from a single sample in a study of blood T cell repertoires in COVID-19. TCRdb's copy holds only in-frame clones and misses some; the assay was immunoSEQ multiplex PCR. The sample consists of fewer than 500,000 clones, around 87% of them appearing once. Sequencing input: PBMCs or T cells enriched from blood (not recorded which). These receptors came from a young man who had recovered from COVID-19. Both conserved end residues are part of each CDR3. Fields, in order: V gene, clone size, D gene, J gene, CDR3 DNA, CDR3 protein. The D gene is left open where the match is weak. Some rows have no size entry. The others give once, few or many, or a class for an expanded clone.

>TRBV19|few|TRBD1|TRBJ1-5
TGTGCCAGTAGGAGAAGACCACAGGGGGCGGATCAGCCCCAGCATTTT
CASRRRPQGADQPQHF
>TRBV9|-|TRBD2|TRBJ2-6
TGTGCCAGCGGGAGGGCTGGGGCCAACGTCCTGACTTTC
CASGRAGANVLTF
>TRBV10-2|-|TRBD1|TRBJ2-2
TGCGCCAGCAGGGGGTGGGGGACAGGGAGGAACACCGGGGAGCTGTTTTTT
CASRGWGTGRNTGELFF
>TRBV19|-|TRBD1|TRBJ2-2
TGTGCCAGTAGTTCCCCGCGGACAGGGTTGTCCACCGGGGAGCTGTTTTTT
CASSSPRTGLSTGELFF
>TRBV14|-|TRBD1|TRBJ1-6
TGTGCCAGCAGCCTTCCCGGACAGGGGGCCGGTTCACCCCTCCACTTT
CASSLPGQGAGSPLHF
>TRBV5-6|-|TRBD1|TRBJ1-1
TGTGCCAGCAGGGGGAGACAGGGCGGCACTGAAGCTTTCTTT
CASRGRQGGTEAFF
>TRBV2|-|TRBD2|TRBJ2-1
TGTGCCAGCAGTGGGACTAGCGGGGACTCCTACAATGAGCAGTTCTTC
CASSGTSGDSYNEQFF
>TRBV7-9|-|TRBD1|TRBJ2-4
TGTGCCAGCAGCTTAGGGACAGGCGAAGCCAAAAACATTCAGTACTTC
CASSLGTGEAKNIQYF
>TRBV7-9|-|-|TRBJ2-2
TGTGCCAGCAGCTTAGATGCAGGGCCAACCGGGGAGCTGTTTTTT
CASSLDAGPTGELFF
>TRBV3-1/TRBV3-2|-|TRBD2|TRBJ2-1
TGTGCCAGCAGCCCCCGAGTAGCGGGGGCCAATGAGCAGTTCTTC
CASSPRVAGANEQFF
>TRBV24-1|-|-|TRBJ2-3
TGTGCCACCAGAGGGACTCTTCCTGGAGATACGCAGTATTTT
CATRGTLPGDTQYF
>TRBV6-4|-|-|TRBJ1-5
TGTGCCAGCAGTGCCCAGTCTGGTCAGCCCCAGCATTTT
CASSAQSGQPQHF
>TRBV25-1|-|TRBD1|TRBJ1-3
TGTGCCAGCACGGAGACAGGGGCAGGAAACACCATATATTTT
CASTETGAGNTIYF
>TRBV5-1|-|TRBD1|TRBJ1-1
TGCGCCAGCAGCTCGGGACAGCCTAACACTGAAGCTTTCTTT
CASSSGQPNTEAFF
>TRBV10-3|-|TRBD2|TRBJ2-5
TGTGCCATCGGGCCACTAGCGGGAGCCCAAGAGACCCAGTACTTC
CAIGPLAGAQETQYF
>TRBV9|few|TRBD1|TRBJ1-6
TGTGCCAGCAGCTCACCGGGACAGGGGAATTCACCCCTCCACTTT
CASSSPGQGNSPLHF
>TRBV3-1/TRBV3-2|-|-|TRBJ1-1
TGTGCCAGCAGCCTTAACAGGGCTCCTGAAGCTTTCTTT
CASSLNRAPEAFF
>TRBV12-5|-|TRBD1|TRBJ1-1
TGTGCTAGTGGTATTGGGACAGGGTTAAACACTGAAGCTTTCTTT
CASGIGTGLNTEAFF
>TRBV5-4|-|-|TRBJ2-7
TGTGCCAGCAGCTTGCCGGGACTGACCGTCTACGAGCAGTACTTC
CASSLPGLTVYEQYF
>TRBV10-2|-|-|TRBJ1-1
TGCGCCAGCAGTTTATTCAGACAAATGAACACTGAAGCTTTCTTT
CASSLFRQMNTEAFF
>TRBV19|-|TRBD1|TRBJ1-2
TGTGCCAGTAGTACTGGAGTGACAGGGGGAAAGGACGGCTACACCTTC
CASSTGVTGGKDGYTF
>TRBV3-1/TRBV3-2|-|TRBD1|TRBJ1-2
TGTGCCACAAAATTTGGAGACAGGGCTGGTGGCTACACCTTC
CATKFGDRAGGYTF
>TRBV6-1|-|-|TRBJ1-5
TGTGCCAGCAGTGAATGGAGGGATTTAGCTCAGCCCCAGCATTTT
CASSEWRDLAQPQHF
>TRBV7-2|-|-|TRBJ1-1
TGTGCCAGCAGCTTAGTTGCGGGGCTCCGGGCTTTCTTT
CASSLVAGLRAFF
>TRBV5-4|-|-|TRBJ1-2
TGTGCCAGCAGCTTGGCGGGCAGGGATAGCTATGGCTACACCTTC
CASSLAGRDSYGYTF
>TRBV7-9|-|TRBD1|TRBJ2-1
TGTGCCAGCACCCCCCGGGACAGGGTCAGGGAGCAGTTCTTC
CASTPRDRVREQFF
>TRBV5-1|once|TRBD1|TRBJ2-3
TGCGCCAGCAGCGCAGGGACAGGGGGGACAGATACGCAGTATTTT
CASSAGTGGTDTQYF
>TRBV28|-|-|TRBJ2-7
TGTGCCATTCACCCCTGGGGGACCAGAAAAGGGGGCTACGAGCAGTACTTC
CAIHPWGTRKGGYEQYF
>TRBV12-5|-|TRBD2|TRBJ2-2
TGTGCTAGTGGTTTTGGGCTAGCGGGGCACGGGGAGCTGTTTTTT
CASGFGLAGHGELFF
>TRBV11-2|-|TRBD1|TRBJ1-1
TGTGCCAGCAGCTTTGGGGACAGGGGATACACTGAAGCTTTCTTT
CASSFGDRGYTEAFF
>TRBV7-9|-|-|TRBJ1-1
TGTGCCAGCAGAAATGACATGGCAGGTCTTAGGAAAACTGAAGCTTTCTTT
CASRNDMAGLRKTEAFF
>TRBV30|-|-|TRBJ1-5
TGTGCCTGGAGTTATAGCAATCAGCCCCAGCATTTT
CAWSYSNQPQHF
>TRBV11-2|-|-|TRBJ2-3
TGTGCCAGCAGCTTAGACAGGCTCACAGATACGCAGTATTTT
CASSLDRLTDTQYF
>TRBV5-1|-|-|TRBJ1-3
TGCGCCAGCAGCTCTGGGGGGGCCGGGGGCGGAAACACCATATATTTT
CASSSGGAGGGNTIYF
>TRBV19|-|-|TRBJ1-1
TGTGCCAGTAGTATAGCCCTCAGGGGTGAAGCTTTCTTT
CASSIALRGEAFF
>TRBV7-5|-|-|TRBJ2-7
TGTGCCAGAAGCCGTTCGGGGACAGTGGGTTTAGGAGAGCAGTACTTC
CARSRSGTVGLGEQYF
>TRBV4-1|-|-|TRBJ1-2
TGCGCCAGCAGCCAAGTATACAGTTCCGGTGAGAGCTATGGCTACACCTTC
CASSQVYSSGESYGYTF